This T cell receptor beta chain emerged from a study of T cell responses to AZD1222 COVID-19 vaccine. General study points: Spike regions recognized by vaccine-associated CD4 TCRs spanned the protein, led by 160-218 and 743-854. Nearly half of spike-specific TCRs reportedly target unmutated variant regions.

Data came from immunoSEQ multiplex PCR; TCRdb stores just in-frame clones and leaves some out. The sample has some 120,000 clones, 88% seen once. The V and J ends lost 4 bases and 1 base, in that order; junction bases with no gene match: 4. Germline assignment: CDR1 SQVTM and CDR2 ANQGSEA. The CDR3 is 14 residues long. This clone was seen only once. Its antigen is unidentified. The origin of this receptor is an adult in good health. V and J are TRBV29-1 and TRBJ2-3, with 8 bases identical to TRBD2. The sequencing used peripheral blood, collected on day 0 of AZD1222 vaccination. The CDR3 is CSVGTTSGTDTQYF. The CDR3 bases are TGCAGCGTTGGGACGACTAGCGGCACAGATACGCAGTATTTT.